These 20 T cell receptor beta chains share one sample of origin, sequenced in a study of blood T cell repertoires in COVID-19. Assay: immunoSEQ multiplex PCR; the TCRdb copy retains only in-frame clones and omits some. This repertoire shows approximately 150,000 clones, 84% found once; its top ten account for roughly 4.9%. The sample taken for sequencing was peripheral blood. The receptor source for this set is a human donor in a cohort sampled during active COVID-19.

The J gene is TRBJ1-1, the V gene TRBV15, with no clear D. Looked up from germline, CDR1 is LNHNV and CDR2 is YYDKDF (reference sequence). This CDR3 has 13 amino acids. Trimming took off 3 bases at V and 4 bases at J, with 9 bases between the two ends. CDR3 nucleotide sequence: TGTGCCACCAGCAGGGCAGGTGGCACTGAAGCTTTCTTT. Protein: CATSRAGGTEAFF.

This chain links TRBV7-2 with TRBJ2-3, with D possibly being TRBD1 (6 bases). Germline CDR1 SGHTA, CDR2 FQGNSA. V lost 3 bases and J lost 1, with 14 bases in between. The CDR3 totals 16 residues. Written as DNA, the CDR3 is TGTGCCAGCAGCTTGGGGACAAGAGCGGGCACAGATACGCAGTATTTT. Translating it yields CASSLGTRAGTDTQYF.

This clone appeared a single time. This chain connects TRBV10-3 to TRBJ2-2; maybe TRBD1 (6 bases). The CDR3 length is 16 residues. Deletions cut 4 bases from V and 3 bases from J, with 15 bases between. CDR1 ENHRY and CDR2 SYGVKD come from the germline V gene. The CDR3 protein is CAISGPSGADTGELFF. CDR3 DNA sequence: TGTGCCATCAGTGGCCCCTCAGGGGCCGACACCGGGGAGCTGTTTTTT.

The chain joins TRBV7-8 to TRBJ2-7, with 7 bases aligning to TRBD1. The V and J ends lost 5 bases and 2 bases, in that order; junction bases with no gene match: 6. The CDR3 contains 14 residues. The V gene's germline CDR1 is SGHVS and CDR2 FQNEAQ. CDR3 bases: TGTGCCAGCAGCACGCCCGGGACAGCCTACGAGCAGTACGTC. This translates into CASSTPGTAYEQYV.

The CDR3 protein is CAWSPGTSGRRIIQYF. The CDR3 nucleotides are TGTGCCTGGAGTCCAGGGACTAGCGGGAGGAGGATCATTCAGTACTTC. The chain is built from TRBV30 and TRBJ2-4; 15 bases line up with TRBD2. Germline CDR1 reads GTSNPN; CDR2 reads SVGIG (reference sequence). V gave up 2 bases and J gave up 9 bases; unmatched junction bases: 8. This CDR3 is 16 amino acids long.

This clone was seen more than once but under ten times. J is TRBJ1-1 and V is TRBV5-1, with 9 bases identical to TRBD1. Germline trimming cut 4 bases from V and 5 bases from J; bases unmatched to any gene: 12. The length of the CDR3 is 16 residues. Germline assignment: CDR1 SGHRS and CDR2 YFSETQ. In DNA, the CDR3 is TGCGCCAGCAGCGGGGACAGGGCGTCGGACAGAACTGAAGCTTTCTTT. Its protein product is CASSGDRASDRTEAFF.

A word on this clone: This specimen includes other DNA sequences encoding the same CDR3. The chain combines TRBV6-5 with TRBJ1-1; D gene uncertain. Trimming stripped 2 bases from V and 1 base from J, with 5 bases between. Germline values: CDR1 MNHEY, CDR2 SVGAGI. The CDR3 is 13 amino acids. CDR3 coding DNA: TGTGCCAGCAGTTACAGCCGGAACACTGAAGCTTTCTTT. Translating it yields CASSYSRNTEAFF.

V and J are TRBV10-1 and TRBJ2-1, with D perhaps TRBD2 (6 bases). The CDR3 runs to 16 residues. V was shortened by 6 bases and J by 0 bases, with 15 bases between the two germline ends. Germline CDR1 and CDR2: WNHNN and SYGVQD (reference sequence). The CDR3 here is CASSLGLASSYNEQFF. Here the CDR3 DNA reads TGCGCCAGCAGCTTGGGACTGGCGAGCTCCTACAATGAGCAGTTCTTC.

This chain uses TRBV5-1 with TRBJ1-1; 9 bases agree with TRBD1. Losses at the gene ends were 4 bases for V and 2 bases for J; bases not matched to a gene: 12. Germline V gives CDR1 SGHRS, CDR2 YFSETQ. The CDR3 is 17 amino acids. CDR3 nucleotides: TGCGCCAGCAGCGCATATCGGACAGGGGTAGGAAACACTGAAGCTTTCTTT. It codes for CASSAYRTGVGNTEAFF.

V and J are TRBV3-1 (or the pseudogene TRBV3-2) and TRBJ1-1; D may be TRBD1 (6 bases). Trimming stripped 3 bases from V and 5 bases from J, with 10 bases between. CDR1 is LGHDT and CDR2 is YNNKEL in the germline V gene (reference sequence). The CDR3 has 13 residues. CDR3 sequence: CASSQGAGTEAFF. In nucleotides, the CDR3 is TGTGCCAGCAGCCAGGGGGCAGGGACTGAAGCTTTCTTT.

Only one count was recorded for this clone. J is TRBJ2-5 and V is TRBV9; D is unclear. From germline, CDR1 is SGDLS and CDR2 YYNGEE. The germline V and J ends were trimmed by 2 bases and 1 base, with 18 bases remaining between them. CDR3 size: 17 residues. The CDR3 DNA is TGTGCCAGCAGCGTTCGTAGTTACAGCCTCTTCCAAGAGACCCAGTACTTC. Residues: CASSVRSYSLFQETQYF.

The chain recombines TRBV6-6 with TRBJ1-4, with 7 bases that match TRBD1. This CDR3 spans 15 amino acids. V lost 6 bases, J lost 0 bases, and 4 bases stayed unmatched. Germline CDR1 is MNHNY and CDR2 is SVGAGI (reference sequence). Here the CDR3 reads CASRDRTATNEKLFF. As DNA, the CDR3 is TGTGCCAGCAGGGACAGGACCGCAACTAATGAAAAACTGTTTTTT.

The gene calls are TRBV4-1 and TRBJ1-2; D is possibly TRBD1 (5 bases). Between the trimmed V and J ends, which lost 3 bases and 5 bases, there was a span of 22 bases. Looked up from germline, CDR1 is MGHRA and CDR2 is YSYEKL. The CDR3 has 17 residues. The DNA for the CDR3 is TGCGCCAGCAGCCACGAGACAGCCGGATCCTCTCGGTATGGCTACACCTTC. As protein: CASSHETAGSSRYGYTF.

This CDR3 is CASSEFADEQYF. The CDR3 nucleotides are TGTGCCAGCAGTGAGTTCGCAGACGAGCAGTACTTC. V and J are TRBV2 and TRBJ2-7, with unresolved D. With 3 bases removed from V and 5 bases from J, the gap between germline ends came to 8 bases. CDR3 length equals 12 residues. CDR1 is SNHLY and CDR2 is FYNNEI in the germline V gene.

The V gene is TRBV15, the J gene TRBJ2-1; possible D gene TRBD1, 5 bases. In germline, CDR1 is LNHNV, CDR2 YYDKDF (reference sequence). This CDR3 is 14 amino acids long. Deletions cut 3 bases from V and 7 bases from J, with 13 bases between. The CDR3 bases are TGTGCCACCAGCAGCCGACAGCCCCAAAATGAGCAGTTCTTC. Protein: CATSSRQPQNEQFF.

J is TRBJ1-1 and V is TRBV7-6; D might be TRBD1 (6 bases). The V and J ends lost 1 base and 7 bases respectively, with 10 bases between them. Germline CDR1 is SGHVS and CDR2 is FNYEAQ. CDR3 length: 13 residues. The chain's CDR3 is CASSLDRDGEAFF. CDR3 DNA: TGTGCCAGCAGCTTAGACAGGGACGGTGAAGCTTTCTTT. The whole variable domain, filled in from reference TRBV7-6 and TRBJ1-1, reads GAGVSQSPRYKVTKRGQDVALRCDPISGHVSLYWYRQALGQGPEFLTYFNYEAQQDKSGLPNDRFSAERPEGSISTLTIQRTEQRDSAMYRCASSLDRDGEAFFGQGTRLTVV.

This sequence joins TRBV7-3 and TRBJ2-3, with D maybe TRBD2 (6 bases). The CDR3 runs 15 residues. Germline V CDR1 and CDR2: SGHTA, FQGTGA. Trimming took off 3 bases at V and 3 bases at J, with 13 bases between the two ends. The CDR3 nucleotides read TGTGCCAGCAGCTTTGGGACTCCCTCGACAGATACGCAGTATTTT. Translation: CASSFGTPSTDTQYF.

The chain employs TRBV4-1 and TRBJ1-5; TRBD1 aligns across 7 bases. Looked up from germline, CDR1 is MGHRA and CDR2 is YSYEKL. V lost 2 bases, J lost 0 bases, and 13 bases stayed unmatched. The CDR3 totals 19 residues. The CDR3 DNA reads TGCGCCAGCAGCCAACGCCGACAGACAGGGCGGAATAGCAATCAGCCCCAGCATTTT. Translating it yields CASSQRRQTGRNSNQPQHF.

The chain has TRBV15 and TRBJ2-3, with D tentatively TRBD1 (6 bases). The CDR3 spans 13 residues. Germline loops: CDR1 LNHNV, CDR2 YYDKDF (reference sequence). Trimming took off 7 bases at V and 2 bases at J, with 10 bases between the two ends. CDR3 region: CATIRQVTDTQYF. As DNA, the CDR3 is TGTGCCACCATCCGACAGGTCACAGATACGCAGTATTTT.

The count of this clone is one. The chain couples TRBV1 to TRBJ2-7; no DNA check was done on the table's D call, TRBD2. TRBV1 is an annotated pseudogene. This CDR3 spans 17 amino acids. The CDR3 loop is CTSSQDIGEAGNNEQYV. CDR3 DNA sequence: TGCACCAGCAGCCAAGACATAGGGGAAGCGGGAAACAACGAGCAGTACGTC.